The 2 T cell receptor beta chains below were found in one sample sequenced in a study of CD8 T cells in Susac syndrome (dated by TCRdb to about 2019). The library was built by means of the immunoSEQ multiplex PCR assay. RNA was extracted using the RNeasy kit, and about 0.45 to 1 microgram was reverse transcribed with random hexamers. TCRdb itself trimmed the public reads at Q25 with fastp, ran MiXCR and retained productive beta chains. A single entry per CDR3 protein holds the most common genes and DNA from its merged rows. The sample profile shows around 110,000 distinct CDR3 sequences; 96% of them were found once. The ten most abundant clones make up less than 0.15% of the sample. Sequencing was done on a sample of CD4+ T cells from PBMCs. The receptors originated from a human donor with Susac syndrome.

CDR3 nucleotide sequence: TGTGCCTGGAGCCGGGACAGGTCTAACTATGGCTACACCTTC. Translating it yields CAWSRDRSNYGYTF. The V and J genes are TRBV30 and TRBJ1-2, with 8 bases fitting TRBD1. Germline CDR1 is GTSNPN and CDR2 is SVGIG (reference sequence). V dropped 3 bases and J dropped 0; count of bases not matched to a gene: 3. The length of the CDR3 is 14 residues. Looking up the rest from reference TRBV30 and TRBJ1-2 gives the full variable domain: SQTIHQWPATLVQPVGSPLSLECTVEGTSNPNLYWYRQAAGRGLQLLFYSVGIGQISSEVPQNLSASRPQDRQFILSSKKLLLSDSGFYLCAWSRDRSNYGYTFGSGTRLTVV.

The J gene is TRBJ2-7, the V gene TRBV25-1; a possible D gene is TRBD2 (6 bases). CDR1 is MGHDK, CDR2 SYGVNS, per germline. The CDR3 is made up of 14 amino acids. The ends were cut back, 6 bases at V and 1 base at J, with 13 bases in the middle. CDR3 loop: CASSRRDGSYEQYF. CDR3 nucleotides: TGTGCCAGCAGCCGGAGGGACGGATCCTACGAGCAGTACTTC.